This T cell receptor beta chain was observed in a study of OX40 agonist ivuxolimab in advanced cancers. Study-wide context: The patients received ivuxolimab by intravenous route every 2 weeks at 0.01 to 10 mg/kg. Three patients had partial responses: one hepatocellular carcinoma, two cutaneous melanoma. Study results and limitations: Both CD4+ and CD8+ T cell populations in blood had undergone clonal expansion by week 6 at 0.1 to 3.0 mg/kg.

Germline V gene sequence: CDR1 MDHEN, CDR2 SYDVKM. The CDR3 runs 16 residues. The germline V and J ends were trimmed by 5 bases and 3 bases, with 16 bases remaining between them. Remarks on this clone: Its specificity is not known.

Sequenced by immunoSEQ multiplex PCR; TCRdb stores in-frame clones only, minus some. The table lists tens of thousands of clones, 70% to 90% of them singletons. The receptor comes from an adult with an advanced solid tumor such as melanoma, head and neck, liver or kidney cancer. V and J are TRBV28 and TRBJ1-4; D is unresolved. The sequenced sample was CD4+ or CD8+ T cells sorted from blood, obtained in a trial of the OX40 agonist ivuxolimab. The DNA of the CDR3 is TGTGCCAGCAGTCTCGTGGGTGGGGAGGCTAATGAAAAACTGTTTTTT. Its protein is CASSLVGGEANEKLFF.